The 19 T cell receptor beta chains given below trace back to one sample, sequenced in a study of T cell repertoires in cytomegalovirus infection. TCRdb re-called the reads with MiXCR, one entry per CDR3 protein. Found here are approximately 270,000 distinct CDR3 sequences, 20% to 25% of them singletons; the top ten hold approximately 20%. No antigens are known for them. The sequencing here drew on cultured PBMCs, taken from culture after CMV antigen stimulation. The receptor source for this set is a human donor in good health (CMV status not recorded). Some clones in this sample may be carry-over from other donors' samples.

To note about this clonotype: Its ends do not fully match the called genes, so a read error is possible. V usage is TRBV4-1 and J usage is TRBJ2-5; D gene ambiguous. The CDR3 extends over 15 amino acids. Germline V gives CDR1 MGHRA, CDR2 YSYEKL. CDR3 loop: CASSQGIGFQETQYF. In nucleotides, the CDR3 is TGTGCCAGCAGCCAAGGTATAGGATTTCAAGAGACCCAGTACTTC.

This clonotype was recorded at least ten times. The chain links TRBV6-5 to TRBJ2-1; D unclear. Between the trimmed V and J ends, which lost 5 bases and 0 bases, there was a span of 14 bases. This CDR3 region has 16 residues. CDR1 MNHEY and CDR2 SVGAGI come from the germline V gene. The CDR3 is CASSRALRSSYNEQFF. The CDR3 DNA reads TGTGCCAGCAGTAGGGCCCTGAGGAGCTCCTACAATGAGCAGTTCTTC.

CDR3 residues: CASSLGQGPEKLFF. CDR3 nucleotides: TGTGCCAGCAGCTTAGGACAGGGGCCCGAAAAACTGTTTTTT. The J gene is TRBJ1-4, the V gene TRBV11-2; TRBD1 agrees at 8 bases. V was pared by 1 base and J by 8 bases, with 3 bases of the junction left unmatched. The CDR3 runs 14 residues. CDR1 SGHAT and CDR2 FQNNGV come from the germline V gene.

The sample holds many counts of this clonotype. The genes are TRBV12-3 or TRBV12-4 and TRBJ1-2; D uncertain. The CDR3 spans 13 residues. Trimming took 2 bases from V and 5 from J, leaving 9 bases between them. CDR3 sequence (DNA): TGTGCCAGCAGTTTACCCTTGTGGTATGGCTACACCTTC. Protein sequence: CASSLPLWYGYTF.

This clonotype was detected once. The CDR3 coding sequence is TGTGCCAGCAGGAGACAGGGAGCAACTAATGAAAAACTGTTTTTT. Protein: CASRRQGATNEKLFF. V gene TRBV12-3 or TRBV12-4 combines with J gene TRBJ1-4, with TRBD1 identical over 7 bases. The CDR3 runs 15 residues. V was clipped by 6 bases and J by 0 bases; unmatched bases: 4.

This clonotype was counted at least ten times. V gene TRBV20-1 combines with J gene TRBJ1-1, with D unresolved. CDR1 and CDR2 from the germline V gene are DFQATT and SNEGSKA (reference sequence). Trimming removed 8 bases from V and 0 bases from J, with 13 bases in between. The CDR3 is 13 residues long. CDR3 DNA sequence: TGCAGTACAAAGGGTTTTATGAACACTGAAGCTTTCTTT. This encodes CSTKGFMNTEAFF.

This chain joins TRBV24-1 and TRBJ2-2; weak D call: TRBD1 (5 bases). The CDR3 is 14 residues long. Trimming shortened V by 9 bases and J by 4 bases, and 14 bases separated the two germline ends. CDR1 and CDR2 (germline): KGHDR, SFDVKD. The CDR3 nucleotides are TGTGCCACCGACTCAGGGAAAGGCACCGGGGAGCTGTTTTTT. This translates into CATDSGKGTGELFF.

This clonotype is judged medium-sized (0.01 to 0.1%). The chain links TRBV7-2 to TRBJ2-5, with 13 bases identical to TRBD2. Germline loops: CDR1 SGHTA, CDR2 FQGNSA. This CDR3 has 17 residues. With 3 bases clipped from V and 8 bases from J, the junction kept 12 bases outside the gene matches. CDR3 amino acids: CASSFRTSGSIGETQYF. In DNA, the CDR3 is TGTGCCAGCAGCTTCAGGACTAGCGGGAGTATTGGGGAAACCCAGTACTTC.

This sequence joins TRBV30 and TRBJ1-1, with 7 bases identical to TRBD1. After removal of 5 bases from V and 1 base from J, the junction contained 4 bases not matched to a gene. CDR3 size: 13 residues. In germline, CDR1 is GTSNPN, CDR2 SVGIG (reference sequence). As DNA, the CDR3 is TGTGCCTGGGGGGACAGTTGGAACACTGAAGCTTTCTTT. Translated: CAWGDSWNTEAFF.

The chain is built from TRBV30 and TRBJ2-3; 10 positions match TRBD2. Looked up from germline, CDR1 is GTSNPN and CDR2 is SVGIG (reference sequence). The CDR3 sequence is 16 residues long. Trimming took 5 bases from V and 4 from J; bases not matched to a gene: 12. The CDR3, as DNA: TGTGCCTGGTCCAACATCCTAGCGGGAGCTGCAGATACGCAGTATTTT. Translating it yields CAWSNILAGAADTQYF.

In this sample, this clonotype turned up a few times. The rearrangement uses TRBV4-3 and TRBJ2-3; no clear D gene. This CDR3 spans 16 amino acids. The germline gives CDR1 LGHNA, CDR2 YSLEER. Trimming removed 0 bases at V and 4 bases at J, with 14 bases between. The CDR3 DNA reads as TGCGCCAGCAGCCAAGAGTCGGCGGTCGAGGCAGATACGCAGTATTTT. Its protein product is CASSQESAVEADTQYF.

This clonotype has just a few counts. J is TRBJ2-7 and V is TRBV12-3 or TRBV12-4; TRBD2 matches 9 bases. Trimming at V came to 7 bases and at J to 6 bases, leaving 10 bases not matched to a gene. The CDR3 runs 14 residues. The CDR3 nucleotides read TGTGCCAGCAACCCGGGACTAGCCTCGGCCGAGCAGTACTTC. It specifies CASNPGLASAEQYF.

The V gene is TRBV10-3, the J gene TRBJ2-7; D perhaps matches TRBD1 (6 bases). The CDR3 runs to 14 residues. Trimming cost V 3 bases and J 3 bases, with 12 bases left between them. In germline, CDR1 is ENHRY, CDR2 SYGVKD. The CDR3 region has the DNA TGTGCCATCAGTGATCCCCAAGGGGGCTACGAGCAGTACTTC. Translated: CAISDPQGGYEQYF.

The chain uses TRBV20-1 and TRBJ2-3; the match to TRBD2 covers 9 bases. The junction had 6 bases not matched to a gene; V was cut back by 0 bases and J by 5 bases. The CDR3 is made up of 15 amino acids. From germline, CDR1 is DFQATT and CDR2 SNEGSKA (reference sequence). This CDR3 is CSARDVAGVGDTQYF. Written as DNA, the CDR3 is TGCAGTGCTAGAGATGTAGCGGGAGTGGGAGATACGCAGTATTTT.

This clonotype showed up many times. In DNA form, the CDR3 reads TGTGCCAGCAGCTCAGGGGCGGTCACCGGGGAGCTGTTTTTT. Translation: CASSSGAVTGELFF. The V and J genes are TRBV7-2 and TRBJ2-2, with D perhaps matching TRBD1 (6 bases). The germline V gene has CDR1 SGHTA and CDR2 FQGNSA. This CDR3 has 14 residues. V lost 4 bases, J lost 4 bases, and 10 bases lay in between.

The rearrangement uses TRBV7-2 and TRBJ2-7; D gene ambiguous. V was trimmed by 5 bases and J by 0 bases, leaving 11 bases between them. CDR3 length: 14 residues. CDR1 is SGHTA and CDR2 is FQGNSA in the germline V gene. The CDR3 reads CASSPSRYSYEQYF. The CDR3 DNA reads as TGTGCCAGCAGCCCGAGCCGATACTCCTACGAGCAGTACTTC.

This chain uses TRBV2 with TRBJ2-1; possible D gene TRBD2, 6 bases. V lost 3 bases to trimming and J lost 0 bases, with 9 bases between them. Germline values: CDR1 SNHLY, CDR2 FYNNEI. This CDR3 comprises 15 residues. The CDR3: CASSDTSISYNEQFF. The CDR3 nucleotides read TGTGCCAGCAGTGACACTAGCATCTCCTACAATGAGCAGTTCTTC.

CDR3 nucleotides: TGTGCCAGCAGTTCCCTGGAGGGCTACACCTTC. It is translated as CASSSLEGYTF. The chain is built from TRBV12-3 or TRBV12-4 and TRBJ1-2; no definite D call. This CDR3 has 11 amino acids. Trimming removed 4 bases at V and 8 bases at J, with 8 bases between.

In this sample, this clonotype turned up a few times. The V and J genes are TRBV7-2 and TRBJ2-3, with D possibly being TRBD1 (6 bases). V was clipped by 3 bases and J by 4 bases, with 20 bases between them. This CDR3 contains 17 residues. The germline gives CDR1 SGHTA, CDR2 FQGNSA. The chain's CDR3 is CASSFRGVAGVADTQYF. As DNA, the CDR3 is TGTGCCAGCAGCTTCCGAGGAGTAGCAGGGGTGGCAGATACGCAGTATTTT.